Each of the 22 T cell receptor beta chains below was sequenced from the same sample in a study of cytomegalovirus exposure and HLA in healthy donors. This PCR relied on a set of 60 Vbeta primers and 13 Jbeta primers. TCRdb's copy holds only in-frame clones and misses some; the assay was immunoSEQ multiplex PCR. The table lists over 150,000 clones, roughly 80% of them singletons. The sequencing sample was made of PBMCs. The receptors originated from a male donor in good health and CMV-seronegative.

This clone was counted only a few times. V gene TRBV7-9 combines with J gene TRBJ2-1; possible D gene TRBD1, 6 bases. V was clipped by 5 bases and J by 10 bases, with 9 bases between them. The V gene's germline CDR1 is SEHNR and CDR2 FQNEAQ (reference sequence). The CDR3 runs 11 residues. The CDR3 is CASSPGVEQFF. The CDR3 DNA follows: TGTGCCAGCAGCCCAGGGGTAGAGCAGTTCTTC.

The CDR3 loop is CASSEQGSATEAFF. As DNA, the CDR3 is TGTGCCAGCAGTGAACAGGGCTCGGCCACTGAAGCTTTCTTT. The rearrangement uses TRBV6-4 and TRBJ1-1; the D gene is possibly TRBD1 (6 bases). The CDR3 covers 14 residues. V lost 3 bases and J 4 bases, leaving 12 bases between the germline ends. CDR1 and CDR2 (germline): MRHNA, SNTAGT.

Only a few counts were recorded for this clone. The chain employs TRBV19 and TRBJ1-5; 7 positions agree with TRBD1. CDR3 length equals 15 residues. Germline V CDR1 and CDR2: LNHDA, SQIVND (reference sequence). The trim removed 6 bases at V and 2 bases at J, leaving 7 bases unmatched. The CDR3 DNA is TGTGCCAGTAGCCCACAGGGGAACGGCAATCAGCCCCAGCATTTT. Its translation: CASSPQGNGNQPQHF.

The chain employs TRBV18 and TRBJ1-2, with 10 bases identical to TRBD1. This CDR3 region has 13 residues. V gave up 4 bases and J gave up 8 bases; unmatched junction bases: 4. Germline V lookup: CDR1 KGHSH, CDR2 LQKENI. The CDR3 DNA follows: TGTGCCAGCTCACGGGGGACAGGGGAAGGCTACACCTTC. Protein product: CASSRGTGEGYTF.

In its sample, this clone was seen once. This chain links TRBV7-9 with TRBJ1-5, with D possibly TRBD1 on 6 matching bases. V lost 2 bases to trimming and J lost 10 bases, with 12 bases between them. The CDR3 spans 13 residues. Germline lookup yields CDR1 SEHNR and CDR2 FQNEAQ (reference sequence). The CDR3 is CASSLQGPGPQHF. CDR3 nucleotide sequence: TGTGCCAGCAGCTTACAGGGGCCCGGTCCCCAGCATTTT.

A few counts support this clone. The V gene is TRBV19, the J gene TRBJ1-2, with D perhaps matching TRBD1 (5 bases). Germline lookup yields CDR1 LNHDA and CDR2 SQIVND (reference sequence). CDR3 length: 12 residues. Trimming pared 3 bases from V and 8 bases from J, leaving 10 bases between. The CDR3 region is CASSMVQGGYTF. CDR3 bases: TGTGCCAGTAGTATGGTTCAGGGCGGCTACACCTTC.

The chain recombines TRBV27 with TRBJ1-2; D may be TRBD1 (6 bases). CDR3 length: 16 amino acids. Trimming took off 4 bases at V and 2 bases at J, with 17 bases between the two ends. CDR1 is MNHEY and CDR2 is SMNVEV in the germline V gene (reference sequence). Written as DNA, the CDR3 is TGTGCCAGCAGTTCCACACGGACAGAATTCAACTATGGCTACACCTTC. Translation gives CASSSTRTEFNYGYTF.

V usage is TRBV4-1 and J usage is TRBJ2-1, with 12 bases identical to TRBD2. J lost 9 bases, V lost 2 bases, and 5 bases had no gene match. Per germline, CDR1 MGHRA and CDR2 YSYEKL. The CDR3 length is 15 residues. The CDR3 spells CASSQLAGGNLEQFF. In nucleotides, the CDR3 is TGCGCCAGCAGCCAACTAGCGGGGGGGAATCTTGAGCAGTTCTTC.

This clone was counted between two and nine times. This chain connects TRBV5-4 to TRBJ1-1, with D maybe TRBD1 (5 bases). This CDR3 has 14 residues. From germline, CDR1 is SGHNT and CDR2 YYREEE (reference sequence). Trimming removed 2 bases at V and 0 bases at J, with 8 bases between. The CDR3 coding sequence is TGTGCCAGCAGCTTCGGGGGGATGAACACTGAAGCTTTCTTT. It codes for CASSFGGMNTEAFF. Full variable domain (missing parts from reference TRBV5-4 and TRBJ1-1): ETGVTQSPTHLIKTRGQQVTLRCSSQSGHNTVSWYQQALGQGPQFIFQYYREEENGRGNFPPRFSGLQFPNYSSELNVNALELDDSALYLCASSFGGMNTEAFFGQGTRLTVV.

This clone was seen more than once but under ten times. The J gene is TRBJ1-3, the V gene TRBV7-6, with TRBD1 as a possible D gene (6 bases). This CDR3 comprises 16 residues. Germline values: CDR1 SGHVS, CDR2 FNYEAQ. Trimming cost V 3 bases and J 0 bases, with 12 bases left between them. CDR3 loop: CASSFRDTASGNTIYF. The CDR3 nucleotides are TGTGCCAGCAGCTTCCGGGACACCGCCTCTGGAAACACCATATATTTT.

The chain carries TRBV7-2 and TRBJ2-3; 11 nucleotides agree with TRBD2. Per germline, CDR1 SGHTA and CDR2 FQGNSA. The CDR3 contains 16 residues. V trimming: 3 bases; J trimming: 5 bases; junction bases outside the gene matches: 7. The CDR3 DNA reads TGTGCCAGCAGCTTCCTAGCGGGGGGAGGGGGAGATACGCAGTATTTT. Protein: CASSFLAGGGGDTQYF.

The rearrangement joins TRBV5-1 to TRBJ1-1; 7 nucleotides match TRBD1. This CDR3 is 15 amino acids long. J lost 0 bases, V lost 4 bases, and 6 bases had no gene match. Looked up from germline, CDR1 is SGHRS and CDR2 is YFSETQ. CDR3 residues: CASSPSGTVNTEAFF. The CDR3 DNA reads as TGCGCCAGCAGCCCATCCGGGACAGTGAACACTGAAGCTTTCTTT.

This chain connects TRBV15 to TRBJ2-7; D gene uncertain. Germline V gene data show CDR1 as LNHNV and CDR2 as YYDKDF (reference sequence). V gave up 1 base and J gave up 3 bases, with 10 bases separating them. This CDR3 region has 14 residues. CDR3 loop: CATSRGRLGYEQYF. The CDR3 DNA is TGTGCCACCAGCAGAGGTCGGCTAGGCTACGAGCAGTACTTC.

The chain recombines TRBV5-1 with TRBJ1-1; 8 positions match TRBD1. CDR3 length: 14 residues. After removal of 4 bases from V and 4 bases from J, the junction contained 6 bases not matched to a gene. Per the germline V gene, CDR1 is SGHRS and CDR2 is YFSETQ. This CDR3 reads CASSPQGGSTEAFF. The CDR3 nucleotides are TGCGCCAGCAGCCCACAGGGGGGAAGCACTGAAGCTTTCTTT.

V gene TRBV6-1 combines with J gene TRBJ1-1, with D possibly TRBD1 on 5 matching bases. Germline loops: CDR1 MNHNS, CDR2 SASEGT. CDR3 size: 15 residues. V was pared by 3 bases and J by 1 base, with 12 bases between. The CDR3 sequence: CASSDSGARNTEAFF. In nucleotides, the CDR3 is TGTGCCAGCAGTGATAGCGGGGCCAGGAACACTGAAGCTTTCTTT.

This clone was seen only a few times. This sequence joins TRBV7-2 and TRBJ2-2; D possibly corresponds to TRBD1 (5 bases). V was clipped by 5 bases and J by 5 bases, with 15 bases between them. There are 15 residues in the CDR3. Germline values: CDR1 SGHTA, CDR2 FQGNSA. CDR3 sequence: CASSPPVQGTGELFF. DNA of the CDR3: TGTGCCAGCAGCCCCCCCGTTCAGGGTACCGGGGAGCTGTTTTTT.

The J gene is TRBJ2-7, the V gene TRBV4-1, with a weak D call TRBD1 (7 bases). The V gene's germline CDR1 is MGHRA and CDR2 YSYEKL. The CDR3 length is 16 residues. The V end lost 4 bases, the J end lost 6 bases, and 22 bases lay between the germline ends. The DNA for the CDR3 is TGCGCCAGCAGCCCTCAGGGGGGTGGCGGGGATGGCGAGCAGTACTTC. Protein sequence: CASSPQGGGGDGEQYF.

The chain couples TRBV15 to TRBJ1-5; perhaps TRBD1 as D (5 bases). Germline V gene data show CDR1 as LNHNV and CDR2 as YYDKDF (reference sequence). V gave up 4 bases and J gave up 11 bases, with 18 bases separating them. The CDR3 has 14 residues. CDR3 nucleotide sequence: TGTGCCACCAGCAAGTCGGCGGGGCTCATCGCCCAGCATTTT. Translated, it gives CATSKSAGLIAQHF.

The chain employs TRBV9 and TRBJ2-3; D not resolved. This CDR3 contains 17 residues. Germline CDR1 is SGDLS and CDR2 is YYNGEE. V was cut by 1 base and J by 0 bases, with 15 bases left in between. CDR3 loop: CASSVFVDSLSTDTQYF. The CDR3 nucleotides are TGTGCCAGCAGCGTATTCGTAGACTCCCTAAGCACAGATACGCAGTATTTT.

The chain recombines TRBV7-9 with TRBJ2-2, with D possibly matching TRBD1 (5 bases). CDR1 is SEHNR, CDR2 FQNEAQ, per germline (reference sequence). V lost 9 bases and J 2 bases, leaving 10 bases between the germline ends. The CDR3 is 13 residues long. The CDR3 DNA sequence: TGTGCCAGAGACAGCAGTAACACCGGGGAGCTGTTTTTT. As protein: CARDSSNTGELFF.

The chain joins TRBV29-1 to TRBJ2-7; 7 nucleotides align to TRBD2. Trimming removed 6 bases from V and 0 bases from J; junction bases left unmatched: 2. This CDR3 is 12 amino acids long. From germline, CDR1 is SQVTM and CDR2 ANQGSEA. The DNA of the CDR3 is TGCAGCGTCCTAGCGGACTCCTACGAGCAGTACTTC. It is translated as CSVLADSYEQYF.

V and J are TRBV11-2 and TRBJ1-3; D is unclear. This CDR3 has 14 amino acids. Trimming pared 5 bases from V and 0 bases from J, leaving 8 bases between. From germline, CDR1 is SGHAT and CDR2 FQNNGV. The CDR3 nucleotides are TGTGCCAGCAGCAGAGGGAGCTCTGGAAACACCATATATTTT. As protein: CASSRGSSGNTIYF.